The rows below give T cell receptor beta chains drawn from one sample of a study of a mutant IDH1 vaccine in newly diagnosed glioma. Repertoires were generated with immunoSEQ multiplex PCR, while TCRdb's copy carries only in-frame clones and drops some. The top ten hold about 0.6% of the sample, which has about 83,000 clones, 75% to 95% seen once. For these TCRs, the target antigens are not known. The specimen was PBMCs, collected from a glioma patient whose treatment included an IDH1 peptide vaccine. The source is a woman aged 50 to 65 with glioma. CDR3s include the opening cysteine and the closing phenylalanine or tryptophan. The D gene is left open where the match is weak. A clone size is listed for some rows: how often the clone was seen (once, few, many), or a class if it is expanded.

D gene,CDR3 length,V gene,clone size,J gene,CDR3 protein,CDR3 DNA
.,11,TRBV13,.,TRBJ2-3,CASSAGDTQYF,TGTGCCAGCAGCGCGGGAGATACGCAGTATTTT
.,12,TRBV10-3,.,TRBJ2-7,CAISEAVYEQYF,TGTGCCATCAGTGAGGCAGTCTACGAGCAGTACTTC
.,14,TRBV15,.,TRBJ2-5,CATSRERGGKTQYF,TGTGCCACCAGCAGAGAGCGGGGCGGGAAGACCCAGTACTTC
.,15,TRBV6-6,.,TRBJ2-6,CASRLQLSGANVLTF,TGTGCCAGCAGACTACAGCTTTCTGGGGCCAACGTCCTGACTTTC
.,12,TRBV6-5,.,TRBJ1-3,CATRGSGNTIYF,TGTGCCACCCGGGGCTCTGGAAACACCATATATTTT
.,15,TRBV7-6,.,TRBJ2-6,CASSPSGLGANVLTF,TGTGCCAGCAGCCCCTCGGGTCTTGGGGCCAACGTCCTGACTTTC
.,12,TRBV27,.,TRBJ2-3,CASRQGTDTQYF,TGTGCCAGCAGACAGGGCACAGATACGCAGTATTTT
TRBD2,17,TRBV19,.,TRBJ2-7,CASRRTSGRPFPGEQYF,TGTGCCAGTAGACGGACTAGCGGGAGACCTTTCCCGGGCGAGCAGTACTTC
.,13,TRBV18,.,TRBJ2-3,CASSPLSADTQYF,TGTGCCAGCTCACCACTTTCGGCAGATACGCAGTATTTT
.,12,TRBV2,.,TRBJ1-1,CASRYRVSEAFF,TGTGCCAGCAGATACAGGGTATCTGAAGCTTTCTTT
.,15,TRBV11-2,.,TRBJ2-1,CASRIRDNVYNEQFF,TGTGCCAGCAGAATTCGGGACAATGTTTACAATGAGCAGTTCTTC
.,14,TRBV5-1,.,TRBJ2-5,CASSLGQLQETQYF,TGCGCCAGCAGCCTCGGACAGCTTCAAGAGACCCAGTACTTC
TRBD2,16,TRBV10-3,.,TRBJ2-1,CAIRGAGGATLNEQFF,TGTGCCATCAGGGGAGCGGGAGGTGCCACCCTCAATGAGCAGTTCTTC
.,13,TRBV5-6,.,TRBJ1-2,CASSLVAGDGYTF,TGTGCCAGCAGCTTGGTCGCAGGGGATGGCTACACCTTC
.,16,TRBV19,.,TRBJ1-4,CASSIVGSTPREKLFF,TGTGCCAGTAGTATAGTCGGCTCAACCCCCCGCGAAAAACTGTTTTTT
TRBD1,14,TRBV10-3,.,TRBJ2-7,CAIRGQGRTYEQYF,TGTGCCATCAGGGGACAGGGAAGGACCTACGAGCAGTACTTC
TRBD1,17,TRBV10-3,.,TRBJ1-2,CAISERTGGVSNYGYTF,TGTGCCATCAGTGAACGGACAGGGGGTGTATCTAACTATGGCTACACCTTC
.,17,TRBV9,.,TRBJ1-3,CASSVASRVYSGNTIYF,TGTGCCAGCAGCGTAGCTAGCAGGGTGTATTCTGGAAACACCATATATTTT
.,14,TRBV9,.,TRBJ1-3,CASRQGHSGNTIYF,TGTGCCAGCAGGCAAGGTCACTCTGGAAACACCATATATTTT
.,14,TRBV19,.,TRBJ1-5,CASSHRDNHQPQHF,TGTGCCAGTAGTCACCGGGACAACCATCAGCCCCAGCATTTT
.,13,TRBV6-5,.,TRBJ1-5,CASSSQGGQPQHF,TGTGCCAGCAGTTCGCAGGGCGGTCAGCCCCAGCATTTT
TRBD1,15,TRBV9,.,TRBJ1-2,CASSVADRGRYGYTF,TGTGCCAGCAGCGTAGCGGACAGGGGGCGATATGGCTACACCTTC
TRBD1,12,TRBV7-9,few,TRBJ2-4,CASRQGDDIQYF,TGTGCCAGCAGACAGGGGGACGACATTCAGTACTTC
.,15,TRBV2,.,TRBJ2-1,CASSPPSGGGYAQFF,TGTGCCAGCAGTCCGCCGAGCGGTGGGGGGTACGCGCAGTTCTTC
TRBD2,15,TRBV4-1,.,TRBJ2-5,CASSHLAGARETQYF,TGCGCCAGCAGCCACCTAGCGGGAGCTCGTGAGACCCAGTACTTC
TRBD1,17,TRBV28,once,TRBJ2-1,CASSSPGGARPGDEQFF,TGTGCCAGCAGTTCCCCAGGGGGCGCGCGGCCCGGGGATGAGCAGTTCTTC
TRBD1,14,TRBV6-1,few,TRBJ2-2,CASRGTGLTGELFF,TGTGCCAGCAGAGGGACAGGGTTGACCGGGGAGCTGTTTTTT
.,16,TRBV7-6,.,TRBJ2-3,CASSRNPGQSTDTQYF,TGTGCCAGCAGCCGAAATCCGGGACAAAGCACAGATACGCAGTATTTT
.,13,TRBV9,.,TRBJ2-2,CASSPPNTGELFF,TGTGCCAGCAGCCCCCCGAACACCGGGGAGCTGTTTTTT
TRBD1,15,TRBV5-6,.,TRBJ1-2,CASSPDRAVSYGYTF,TGTGCCAGCAGCCCGGACAGGGCAGTAAGCTATGGCTACACCTTC
.,14,TRBV7-9,.,TRBJ1-2,CASSLARQDYGYTF,TGTGCCAGCAGCTTAGCGCGGCAGGACTATGGCTACACCTTC
.,15,TRBV5-6,.,TRBJ1-2,CASSFPWARDYGYTF,TGTGCCAGCAGCTTCCCTTGGGCGAGGGACTATGGCTACACCTTC
TRBD1,18,TRBV4-2,.,TRBJ2-2,CASSQKAGTGKNTGELFF,TGTGCCAGCAGCCAAAAGGCTGGGACAGGGAAGAACACCGGGGAGCTGTTTTTT
.,15,TRBV5-1,once,TRBJ2-1,CASSLGTVSYNEQFF,TGCGCCAGCAGCTTGGGAACGGTCTCCTACAATGAGCAGTTCTTC
TRBD1,15,TRBV6-6,.,TRBJ1-1,CASTPRDRTWTEAFF,TGTGCCAGCACCCCCCGGGACAGAACTTGGACTGAAGCTTTCTTT
TRBD1,15,TRBV7-9,.,TRBJ2-3,CASSLSDRAGDTQYF,TGTGCCAGCAGCCTCTCGGACAGGGCTGGAGATACGCAGTATTTT
.,16,TRBV28,.,TRBJ1-5,CASRSATFDSNQPQHF,TGTGCCAGCAGAAGCGCGACATTCGATAGCAATCAGCCCCAGCATTTT